The clone carrying this TCR beta chain was seen a handful of times. Its specificity is unknown. This record comes from a study of T-cell reconstitution after alpha-beta-depleted transplantation in children. Preparation of the TCRbeta library was carried out with unique molecular identifiers. TCRdb redid the calling of the PCR reads with MiXCR, one entry per CDR3 protein. The sample consists of about 830,000 distinct CDR3 sequences, roughly 15% of them appearing once. The length of the CDR3 is 16 residues. CDR1 is KGHSH and CDR2 is LQKENI in the germline V gene. J was trimmed by 5 bases and V by 2 bases; bases with no gene match: 8. Study-wide results and limits: Recipient T cells and thymic progenitors that survived gave rise to the high TCRbeta diversity observed at day 60 in some patients. Newly produced T cells mostly provided counts and TCRbeta diversity after one year, as hyperexpanded clones declined.

The source is a male patient younger than 18 who had a stem cell transplant for acute lymphoblastic leukemia, so the T cells may come from the graft donor. The input for sequencing was PBMCs, mostly from graft donor cells, taken 360 days after TCRalphabeta/CD19-depleted stem cell transplant. The chain employs TRBV18 and TRBJ2-3, with 9 nucleotides matching TRBD2. CDR3 coding DNA: TGTGCCAGCTCACCATTTATAGCGGGAGCGGAAGATACGCAGTATTTT. Translated: CASSPFIAGAEDTQYF.